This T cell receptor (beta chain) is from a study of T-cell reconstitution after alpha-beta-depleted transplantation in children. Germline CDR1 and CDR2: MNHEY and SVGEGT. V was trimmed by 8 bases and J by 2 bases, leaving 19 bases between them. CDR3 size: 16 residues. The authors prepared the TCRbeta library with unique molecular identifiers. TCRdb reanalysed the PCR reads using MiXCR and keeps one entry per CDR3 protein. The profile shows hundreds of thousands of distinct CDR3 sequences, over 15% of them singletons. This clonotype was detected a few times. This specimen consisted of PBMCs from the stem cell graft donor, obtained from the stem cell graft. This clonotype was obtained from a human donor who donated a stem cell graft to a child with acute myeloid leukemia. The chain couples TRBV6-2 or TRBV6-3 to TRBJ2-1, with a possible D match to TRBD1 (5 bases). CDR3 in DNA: TGTGCCAGCCGGATGCAGGGTCCCGGCACCTACAATGAGCAGTTCTTC. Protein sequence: CASRMQGPGTYNEQFF.